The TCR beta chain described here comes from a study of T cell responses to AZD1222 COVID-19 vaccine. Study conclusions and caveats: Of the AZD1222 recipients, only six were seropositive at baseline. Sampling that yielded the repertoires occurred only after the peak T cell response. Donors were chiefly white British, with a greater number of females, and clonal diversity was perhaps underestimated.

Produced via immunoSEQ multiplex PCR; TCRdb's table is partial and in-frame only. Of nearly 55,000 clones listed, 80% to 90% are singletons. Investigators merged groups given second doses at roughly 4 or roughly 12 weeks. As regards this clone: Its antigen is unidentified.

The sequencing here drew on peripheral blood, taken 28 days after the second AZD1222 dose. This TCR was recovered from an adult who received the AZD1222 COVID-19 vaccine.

Here the CDR3 DNA reads TGTGCCTGTTCAAGCAGTCTCAGCGATAATCAGCCCCAGCATTTT. This codes for CACSSSLSDNQPQHF. The J gene is TRBJ1-5, the V gene TRBV19; D unclear. CDR3 length: 15 amino acids. Germline V gene lookup returns CDR1 LNHDA and CDR2 SQIVND (reference sequence). V lost 11 bases and J 4 bases, leaving 21 bases between the germline ends.